Listed below are T cell receptor beta chains from one sample, sequenced in a study of early T cells in non-severe SARS-CoV-2 infection. A single record per CDR3 protein comes from TCRdb applying MiXCR to the 5' RACE reads. The sample contains around 30,000 distinct CDR3 sequences, 8.5% to 10% of which appear only once. Input material: whole blood. The source of these receptors is an adult who was a healthcare worker with PCR-confirmed SARS-CoV-2 infection or an uninfected control (not recorded which). CDR3s include the opening cysteine and the closing phenylalanine or tryptophan. Each record gives: V gene, D gene, clone size, CDR3 length, J gene, CDR3 DNA, CDR3 protein. A D gene is named only where the DNA matches it firmly. Clone size, where shown, is once, few, many, or a class for clones that have expanded.

>TRBV29-1|.|many|12|TRBJ2-2
TGCAGCGCTACCCACAGGGAGGGGGAGCTGTTTTTT
CSATHREGELFF
>TRBV7-9|.|few|14|TRBJ2-7
TGTGCCAGCAGCCACGGGGGCCGGACCTACGAGCAGTACTTC
CASSHGGRTYEQYF
>TRBV6-5|.|many|13|TRBJ2-1
TGTGCCAGCAGTTACTCGGACGGCAATGAGCAGTTCTTC
CASSYSDGNEQFF
>TRBV6-4|TRBD1|many|15|TRBJ1-6
TGTGCCAGCAGTGACGGGACAGGGCAGGGCTCACCCCTCCACTTT
CASSDGTGQGSPLHF
>TRBV20-1|.|.|14|TRBJ1-3
TGCAGTGCTAGTGAGGGTGGGCCTGGAAACACCATATATTTT
CSASEGGPGNTIYF
>TRBV6-1|TRBD1|many|14|TRBJ2-2
TGTGCCAGCAGTGAAGTAACAGGGGTCGGGGAGCTGTTTTTT
CASSEVTGVGELFF
>TRBV18|.|many|13|TRBJ1-2
TGTGCCAGCTCACCAGCGCAGGAGTATGGCTACACCTTC
CASSPAQEYGYTF
>TRBV7-2|TRBD1|few|13|TRBJ1-2
TGTGCCAGCAGCTTAGACAGGGGGCAGGGCTACACCTTC
CASSLDRGQGYTF
>TRBV6-5|.|.|14|TRBJ1-4
TGTGCCAGCAGTTACGGGGTTAATAATGAAAAACTGTTTTTT
CASSYGVNNEKLFF
>TRBV3-1|.|many|13|TRBJ2-3
TGTGCCAGCAGCCAAGATGGAGGAGATACGCAGTATTTT
CASSQDGGDTQYF
>TRBV7-3|.|.|14|TRBJ2-3
TGTGCCAGCAGCCAGGGGACTAGCACAGATACGCAGTATTTT
CASSQGTSTDTQYF
>TRBV18|.|many|14|TRBJ1-1
TGTGCCAGCTACGAGGGACGGGCGAACACTGAAGCTTTCTTT
CASYEGRANTEAFF
>TRBV18|.|many|15|TRBJ1-5
TGTGCCAGCTCACAAGACAGGACCGGGTATCAGCCCCAGCATTTT
CASSQDRTGYQPQHF
>TRBV5-1|.|many|13|TRBJ2-5
TGCGCCAGCAGCTTGTTTCCCCAGGAGACCCAGTACTTC
CASSLFPQETQYF
>TRBV14|.|many|14|TRBJ2-7
TGTGCCAGCAGCCTAAAGGGCGCGGGTTGGGAGCAGTACTTC
CASSLKGAGWEQYF
>TRBV6-2/TRBV6-3|.|medium-sized|14|TRBJ2-5
TGTGCCAGCAGTTACCGGGGGAGTGGAGAGACCCAGTACTTC
CASSYRGSGETQYF
>TRBV7-9|.|many|14|TRBJ1-4
TGTGCCAGCAACCCTTGGCGGGGTGGTGAAAAACTGTTTTTT
CASNPWRGGEKLFF
>TRBV4-2|TRBD1|many|15|TRBJ1-2
TGTGCCAGCAGCCAAGATTTCGCAGGGGGCAATGGCTACACCTTC
CASSQDFAGGNGYTF
>TRBV5-4|.|many|17|TRBJ1-4
TGTGCCAGCAGCTCAGGAGGGTCCGGCCTGGGGGCAGAAAAACTGTTTTTT
CASSSGGSGLGAEKLFF
>TRBV12-3/TRBV12-4|.|.|16|TRBJ2-2
TGTGCCAGCAGTCAATGGACCTTAACCGAGGTTGGGGAGCTGTTTTTT
CASSQWTLTEVGELFF
>TRBV10-1|.|many|15|TRBJ2-7
TGCGCCAGCAGCTCCACAGGGAGCAGCTCCTACGAGCAGTACTTC
CASSSTGSSSYEQYF
>TRBV24-1|.|.|13|TRBJ1-4
TGTGCCACCAGTGACGCCACAGGGGAAAAACTGTTTTTT
CATSDATGEKLFF
>TRBV11-2|.|many|14|TRBJ2-3
TGTGCCAGCAGCCCCGGGACGACCAGGGGTACGCAGTATTTT
CASSPGTTRGTQYF
>TRBV6-6|.|many|11|TRBJ2-1
TGTGCCAGCAGGGACAGCAATGAGCAGTTCTTC
CASRDSNEQFF
>TRBV20-1|.|many|10|TRBJ2-7
TGCAGTGCTAGACAGGACGAGCAGTACTTC
CSARQDEQYF
>TRBV13|TRBD1|few|17|TRBJ1-4
TGTGCCAGCAGCTCCTACGACAGGGCTGCAACTAATGAAAAACTGTTTTTT
CASSSYDRAATNEKLFF
>TRBV11-2|TRBD1|many|11|TRBJ1-1
TGTGCCAGCAGCGTACAGGGGAGAGCTTTCTTT
CASSVQGRAFF
>TRBV11-2|.|many|13|TRBJ2-2
TGTGCCAGCTCCAAACGGGACACCGGGGAGCTGTTTTTT
CASSKRDTGELFF
>TRBV11-1|.|many|15|TRBJ2-7
TGTGCCAGCAGCTCCCCCGGGACCGGCTCCTACGAGCAGTACTTC
CASSSPGTGSYEQYF
>TRBV20-1|.|many|13|TRBJ1-5
TGCAGTGCTGGGGTTTTGGGAAATCAGCCCCAGCATTTT
CSAGVLGNQPQHF
>TRBV12-3/TRBV12-4|.|few|15|TRBJ2-1
TGTGCCAGCAGTTCCACGACTAGTTTGGGCAATGAGCAGTTCTTC
CASSSTTSLGNEQFF
>TRBV19|.|few|13|TRBJ1-2
TGTGCCAGTAGACAGCCGGGGGCAGATGGCTACACCTTC
CASRQPGADGYTF
>TRBV4-3|TRBD1|.|14|TRBJ2-7
TGCGCCAGCAGCCAAGGGGGGACAGGGAACGAGCAGTACTTC
CASSQGGTGNEQYF
>TRBV7-9|TRBD1|many|14|TRBJ1-1
TGTGCCAGCAGCTGGAGACAGGGTGGGACTGAAGCTTTCTTT
CASSWRQGGTEAFF
>TRBV3-1|.|few|13|TRBJ1-3
TGTGCCAGCAGCCAGGGATCTGGAAACACCATATATTTT
CASSQGSGNTIYF
>TRBV15|.|.|9|TRBJ2-3
TGTGCCACCGTTTTTACGCAGTATTTT
CATVFTQYF
>TRBV29-1|.|.|13|TRBJ1-3
TGCAGCGTTGAAGATCCGGACAGCAACACCATATATTTT
CSVEDPDSNTIYF
>TRBV4-3|.|many|14|TRBJ2-7
TGCGCCAGCAGCCAAGAACCGGGGCAGAGGGAGCAGTACTTC
CASSQEPGQREQYF
>TRBV18|.|many|13|TRBJ2-7
TGTGCCAGCTCAGAGGCGACGACCTACGAGCAGTACTTC
CASSEATTYEQYF
>TRBV5-1|.|once|16|TRBJ2-3
TGCGCCAGCAGCTCCGAGCAGTTCGGGGACACAGATACGCAGTATTTT
CASSSEQFGDTDTQYF